The clone carrying this TCR beta chain was counted ten times or more. Its antigen remains unidentified. Amplified material comprised TCR beta CDR3 regions derived from RNA transcripts. HTBI-primed first-round RT-PCR preceded second-round multiplex PCR. TCRdb passed the multiplex PCR reads through MiXCR, listing each CDR3 protein once. The sample carries around 1,000,000 distinct CDR3 sequences, about 35% recorded once. This entry comes from a study of Graves' ophthalmopathy and Graves' hyperthyroidism. Findings and caveats of the study: In blood, most expanded thyroid clonotypes above 0.001 frequency were also detected.

The specimen sequenced was peripheral blood or thyroid tissue (not recorded which). The TCR comes from an adult man with Graves' hyperthyroidism.

The CDR3 reads CASSPWTGMQETQYF. CDR3 DNA: TGTGCCAGTAGTCCGTGGACAGGAATGCAAGAGACCCAGTACTTC. This chain links TRBV19 with TRBJ2-5; TRBD1 matches at 7 bases. Germline trimming cut 5 bases from V and 2 bases from J; bases unmatched to any gene: 8. Germline CDR1 and CDR2: LNHDA and SQIVND (reference sequence). The CDR3 loop spans 15 amino acids.